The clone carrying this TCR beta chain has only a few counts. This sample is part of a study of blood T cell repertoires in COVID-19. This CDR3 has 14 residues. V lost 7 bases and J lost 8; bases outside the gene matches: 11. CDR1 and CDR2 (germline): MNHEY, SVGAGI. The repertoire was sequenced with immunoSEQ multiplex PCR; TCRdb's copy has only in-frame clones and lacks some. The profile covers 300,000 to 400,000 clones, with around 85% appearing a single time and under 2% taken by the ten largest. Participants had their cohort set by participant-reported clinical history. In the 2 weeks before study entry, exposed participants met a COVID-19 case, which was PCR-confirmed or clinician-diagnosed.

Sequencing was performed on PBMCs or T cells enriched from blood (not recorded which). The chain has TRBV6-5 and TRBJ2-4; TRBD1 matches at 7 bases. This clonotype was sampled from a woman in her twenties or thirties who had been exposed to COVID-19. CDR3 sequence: CASIKGGDGDIQYF. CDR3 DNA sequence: TGTGCCAGCATTAAAGGGGGCGATGGGGACATTCAGTACTTC.